A selection of T cell receptor beta chains follows, all from one sample in a study of spatial heterogeneity in lung cancer. TCRdb processed the 5' RACE reads anew with MiXCR; each CDR3 protein has one entry. The data contain 23,000 or so distinct CDR3 sequences, over 7.5% of them seen just once; the ten biggest clones take up 20% to 25%. Sequencing used PBMCs, obtained at follow-up. Source of these receptors: a male donor with early-stage non-small cell lung cancer. Both conserved end residues are part of each CDR3. The order of the fields is clone size, D gene, J gene, V gene, CDR3 protein, CDR3 DNA. A D gene is named only where the DNA matches it firmly. Clone size is not always given. Where it is, it says once, few, many or a class for expanded clones.

few NA TRBJ2-3 TRBV10-1 CASSGGDSHTDTQYF TGCGCCAGCAGTGGGGGGGACAGCCACACAGATACGCAGTATTTT
NA TRBD2 TRBJ2-3 TRBV10-3 CAISETSGVGTDTQYF TGTGCCATCAGTGAGACTAGCGGGGTCGGCACAGATACGCAGTATTTT
NA NA TRBJ1-2 TRBV28 CASSLNQIEYGYTF TGTGCCAGCAGTTTGAACCAAATCGAGTATGGCTACACCTTC
few NA TRBJ1-1 TRBV2 CASSVGLNTEAFF TGTGCCAGCAGTGTGGGGTTGAACACTGAAGCTTTCTTT
NA TRBD1 TRBJ2-2 TRBV4-1 CASSQDGTVGTGELFF TGCGCCAGCAGCCAAGACGGGACAGTGGGAACCGGGGAGCTGTTTTTT
NA NA TRBJ1-3 TRBV28 CASWRVSGNTIYF TGTGCCAGCTGGAGAGTCTCTGGAAACACCATATATTTT
many NA TRBJ1-6 TRBV20-1 CSATPGNIDSYNSPLHF TGCAGTGCTACCCCCGGGAACATCGACTCCTATAATTCACCCCTCCACTTT
many TRBD1 TRBJ1-2 TRBV5-6 CASSLAGGFNYGYTF TGTGCCAGCAGCTTGGCAGGGGGTTTTAACTATGGCTACACCTTC
many TRBD1 TRBJ2-5 TRBV23-1 CASSPSRTGFQETQYF TGCGCCAGCAGTCCTTCCCGGACAGGCTTCCAAGAGACCCAGTACTTC
many NA TRBJ1-2 TRBV29-1 CSVVFLIRAGSNYGYTF TGCAGCGTTGTCTTTCTTATACGGGCAGGCTCCAACTATGGCTACACCTTC
NA NA TRBJ1-2 TRBV3-1 CASSQGDQTNYGYTF TGTGCCAGCAGCCAAGGAGACCAAACTAACTATGGCTACACCTTC
many NA TRBJ2-4 TRBV6-2/TRBV6-3 CASSYAGSKNIQYF TGTGCCAGCAGTTACGCCGGGTCCAAAAACATTCAGTACTTC
large NA TRBJ1-2 TRBV19 CASSIDGYGYTF TGTGCCAGTAGTATAGATGGCTATGGCTACACCTTC
many NA TRBJ1-6 TRBV7-8 CASSLIQGENSPLHF TGTGCCAGCAGCTTAATCCAGGGCGAGAATTCACCCCTCCACTTT
few NA TRBJ1-2 TRBV5-1 CASSPRSRPDNYGYTF TGCGCCAGCAGCCCAAGAAGTCGTCCAGATAACTATGGCTACACCTTC
NA NA TRBJ2-4 TRBV7-2 CASSLFEGGNIQYF TGTGCCAGCAGCTTGTTCGAGGGGGGAAACATTCAGTACTTC
many TRBD1 TRBJ2-3 TRBV24-1 CATNPGTGVSADTQYF TGTGCCACCAATCCCGGGACAGGGGTCTCGGCAGATACGCAGTATTTT